This T cell receptor beta chain was obtained from a study of T cells in localized non-small cell lung cancer. Study-wide findings and caveats: In adjacent lung appeared a median 57 of the top 100 tumor clones. Uninvolved adjacent lung had the highest recorded T cell clonality, with tumor below it. Heterogeneity within the tumor remains possible, as just one region underwent sequencing.

Produced via immunoSEQ multiplex PCR; TCRdb's table is partial and in-frame only. The sample records around 83,000 clones, roughly 80% being singletons. The table lists this clone with a few counts. Its specificity is not known. Germline loops: CDR1 SGHAT, CDR2 FQDESV (reference sequence). This CDR3 contains 12 residues. Trimming removed 5 bases from V and 4 bases from J, with 8 bases in between. This material consisted of PBMCs, taken before any cancer treatment. The chain has TRBV11-1 and TRBJ1-2; D unclear. The sequence was collected from a man aged 40-75 years with stage II squamous cell lung carcinoma. As DNA, the CDR3 is TGTGCCAGCAGCCAAGGTGCCTATGGCTACACCTTC. Translated, it gives CASSQGAYGYTF.